Listed below are T cell receptor beta chains from one sample, sequenced in a study of blood T cell repertoires in COVID-19. Clones were sequenced by immunoSEQ multiplex PCR, and TCRdb holds only the in-frame ones, with some missing. This sample yields some 170,000 clones, of which roughly 87% are seen a single time; roughly 1.2% belongs to the top ten. Sequenced material: PBMCs or T cells enriched from blood (not recorded which). Receptors originate from a human donor with acute COVID-19. The donor label of this sample is uncertain. Each CDR3 is given with its conserved first and last residue. A D gene is named only where the DNA matches it firmly. Clone sizes are given selectively: once, few, many, or a class where the clone is expanded.

j_call,v_call,d_call,clone_size,cdr3_aa,cdr3_nt
TRBJ1-4,TRBV5-5,TRBD1,-,CASSLGDSGEKLFF,TGTGCCAGCAGCTTGGGGGACAGTGGCGAAAAACTGTTTTTT
TRBJ2-7,TRBV5-4,TRBD1,once,CASSLGQGIVDEQYF,TGTGCCAGCAGCTTGGGACAGGGTATAGTTGACGAGCAGTACTTC
TRBJ2-7,TRBV7-2,-,few,CASSLEGGHSYEQYF,TGTGCCAGCAGCTTAGAGGGGGGGCATTCCTACGAGCAGTACTTC
TRBJ2-1,TRBV5-1,TRBD2,-,CASSSSSASGGEQFF,TGCGCCAGCAGCTCCTCTAGCGCCTCGGGGGGTGAGCAGTTCTTC
TRBJ2-5,TRBV27,-,once,CASSDQETQYF,TGTGCCAGCAGCGACCAAGAGACCCAGTACTTC
TRBJ1-1,TRBV7-8,-,-,CASSLTGGNTEAFF,TGTGCCAGCAGCTTAACGGGGGGGAACACTGAAGCTTTCTTT
TRBJ2-7,TRBV7-9,-,few,CASSSTSTSTDEQYF,TGTGCCAGCAGCTCCACCAGCACTAGTACCGACGAGCAGTACTTC
TRBJ1-1,TRBV7-6,-,once,CASSSRTTGFTEAFF,TGTGCCAGCAGCTCACGGACGACAGGCTTCACTGAAGCTTTCTTT
TRBJ2-2,TRBV7-9,TRBD1,-,CASSQTWGRGSAGELFF,TGTGCCAGCAGTCAAACCTGGGGCAGGGGGTCGGCCGGGGAGCTGTTTTTT
TRBJ1-2,TRBV29-1,TRBD1,-,CSGTGSYGYTF,TGCAGCGGGACAGGGAGCTATGGCTACACCTTC
TRBJ1-1,TRBV14,-,-,CASSQETRGIEAFF,TGTGCCAGCAGCCAAGAAACAAGGGGAATTGAAGCTTTCTTT
TRBJ2-5,TRBV5-6,TRBD1,-,CASSLTGVGETQYF,TGTGCCAGCAGCTTGACAGGGGTTGGCGAGACCCAGTACTTC
TRBJ2-2,TRBV11-3,TRBD1,-,CASSLGTGGPGELFF,TGTGCCAGCAGCTTGGGTACAGGGGGGCCCGGGGAGCTGTTTTTT
TRBJ2-7,TRBV7-9,-,-,CASSLQAGAEQYF,TGTGCCAGCAGCTTACAGGCAGGGGCCGAGCAGTACTTC
TRBJ2-4,TRBV5-1,-,-,CASSHSAIRVAKNIQYF,TGCGCCAGCAGCCACTCCGCAATCCGGGTAGCCAAAAACATTCAGTACTTC
TRBJ2-1,TRBV3-1/TRBV3-2,TRBD2,-,CASSLAGGSYNEQFF,TGTGCCAGCAGCCTAGCGGGGGGTTCCTACAATGAGCAGTTCTTC
TRBJ2-7,TRBV10-2,-,once,CASSGQTLDEQYF,TGCGCCAGCAGCGGACAGACCCTGGACGAGCAGTACTTC
TRBJ2-1,TRBV11-2,-,-,CASSSLRERRSEQFF,TGTGCCAGCAGCTCCCTGAGGGAGAGGAGGTCTGAGCAGTTCTTC
TRBJ1-1,TRBV6-5,TRBD1,-,CASSQPDRASTEAFF,TGTGCCAGCAGCCAGCCCGACAGGGCGAGCACTGAAGCTTTCTTT
TRBJ2-1,TRBV7-9,TRBD2,-,CASSLLGTSGGSSYNEQFF,TGTGCCAGCAGCTTACTAGGGACTAGCGGGGGGAGCTCCTACAATGAGCAGTTCTTC
TRBJ2-7,TRBV5-6,-,few,CASSAVGASSYEQYF,TGTGCCAGCAGCGCCGTGGGGGCGAGCTCCTACGAGCAGTACTTC
TRBJ2-7,TRBV4-3,-,-,CASSQGEGQGHEQYF,TGCGCCAGCAGCCAAGGGGAAGGTCAGGGTCACGAGCAGTACTTC
TRBJ2-7,TRBV5-5,-,-,CASSLIAAPGQRYYEQYF,TGTGCCAGCAGCTTGATAGCGGCTCCGGGACAGAGATACTACGAGCAGTACTTC